This T cell receptor beta chain was documented in a study of radiation and T cells in renal cell carcinoma. Generated by immunoSEQ multiplex PCR, the TCRdb table keeps only in-frame clones and is missing some. The data hold a few thousand clones, with over 70% observed a single time. The treatment: treatment-naive control, cytoreductive nephrectomy. The CDR3 runs 15 residues. Trimming cost V 6 bases and J 6 bases, with 17 bases left between them. Germline V gives CDR1 SNHLY, CDR2 FYNNEI. Sample: tumor tissue, taken from a patient whose treatment was nephrectomy without radiotherapy. This receptor was identified in a man in his fifties or sixties with renal cell carcinoma. V is TRBV2 and J is TRBJ2-2; no definite D call. CDR3 region: CASSVRAQASGELFF. In nucleotides, the CDR3 is TGTGCCAGCAGCGTCCGGGCCCAGGCGTCCGGGGAGCTGTTTTTT.